This T cell receptor beta chain was sequenced during a study of shared clonotypes between healthy human individuals (TCRdb year 2020). A note on the overall study: A few men and a couple of women, aged 18 to 49 years, made up the cohort. For each donor, CD4 naive and CD4 memory were each run on three plates, CD8 naive on two plates, and CD8 memory on one plate. Different laboratories and diverse techniques were used to prepare libraries and sequence TCR repertoires, to increase sequencing depth and limit assay-specific biases. Leukapheresis yielded between about 0.85 and 10 billion PBMCs per donor. To estimate repertoire size and how much clonotype sharing occurs between individuals, the study deeply sequenced the blood TCR repertoires of roughly 5 healthy adults.

General conclusions and limits of the study: Sampling was restricted to blood, and TCR repertoires in tissue are likely to differ from TCR repertoires in blood. When several donors were compared, the shared fraction of clonotypes was roughly 5% for naive CD4, roughly 3.3% for naive CD8, 2% to 2.5% for memory CD4, and under 0.5% for memory CD8. Clonotypes shared by all four sorted-subset donors showed higher generation probabilities than non-shared clonotypes. The genetic and exposure-history diversity represented was limited by the small number of donors. Even with the large sequencing depth, rarefaction of the sorted-subset datasets indicated that sequencing was incomplete. Naive subsets generally had larger estimated clonotype richness than memory subsets did. Based on pairwise subsampling, the degree of clonotype sharing among donors was expected to be affected by sequencing depth.

Donors were healthy HIV-negative adults with no recently reported acute infections or vaccinations. Every donor was a Caucasian adult residing in Nashville, Tennessee, USA. CD4+ T cells were enriched by magnetic negative selection; naive cells were then positively selected on CD45RA, and the negative fraction formed the memory subset. After blood collection by leukapheresis, PBMCs were isolated using Ficoll-Histopaque density gradient centrifugation and then cryopreserved in the vapor phase of liquid nitrogen. Analytical flow cytometry was used to check the purity and quantity of every magnetically sorted T cell population. Genomic DNA was isolated from each sorted fraction and quantified by UV absorbance on a Nanodrop 2000c. From cysteine to phenylalanine, the CDR3 is 15 amino acids long. Solely the CDR3 DNA is kept, with 45 bases framed from the first base. Deletion took 1 base off V and 1 base off J, with a span of 10 bases between the germline ends. Per the germline V gene, SGHAT is the CDR1 and FQNNGV is the CDR2.

Using the deep immunoSEQ assay, multiplex PCR amplified TCR CDR3 regions from genomic DNA. For each cell subset, the extracted genomic DNA was distributed evenly across all wells of several immunoSEQ 96-well plates, and each plate served as one replicate. Each replicate PCR for sorted subsets received approximately 220 ng genomic DNA, equal to around 32,000 T cell genomes. Purified libraries were measured with a Qubit 3.0 fluorometer, size-checked on a Bioanalyzer 2100, and measured again with the KAPA Library Quantification kit. Every immunoSEQ 96-well plate was sequenced on a dedicated single-read 150-cycle Illumina NextSeq 550 flow cell. The published analysis was carried out like this. Because only junctional sequences without quality scores were contained in the immunoSEQ output, filtering matching that applied to full-length reads could not be performed. To assign V/J genes and CDR3, sequences were annotated against IMGT germline references using PyIR, a Python wrapper for IgBLAST v1.9. Reads with weak V/J assignments (E-value above 1e-6), missing CDR3, stop codons, out-of-frame junctions, or ambiguous translated residues were removed. V3J clonotypes were defined as sequences sharing an identical inferred V gene, J gene, and CDR3 amino acid sequence. The percentage overlap between two repertoires was calculated by dividing the number of shared unique clonotypes by the size of the smaller repertoire. RTK rarefaction, the Chao1 estimator, and Recon v2.1 estimates of unobserved clonotypes were used to assess repertoire richness. OLGA was used to compute generation probabilities for all TCRbeta clonotypes that the gDNA method yielded from a few donors. Here the immuneACCESS table is served through TCRdb, limited to in-frame sequences with V and J called. Missing clones are a known gap in these copies; in checked studies unresolved V genes cover under half, and the rest lacks a known reason. The DNA was the basis for D and trimming; V, J and clone size are from that table. Here the sample has some 2 million clones; 85% to 95% occur a single time. The ten largest clones take up roughly 0.13% of the sample.

Comment on this clone: Its antigen is currently not known. No base quality values were provided; no much bigger clone lies one nucleotide off.

The origin of this receptor is a man younger than 35 in good health. Sequencing was carried out using naive CD4+ T cells sorted from blood. In light of the paper, this sample's cell subset or site label describes: CD45RA+ positively selected. The chain joins TRBV11-2 to TRBJ1-1, with no confidently assigned D gene. The CDR3 corresponds to CASSLGFPRNTEAFF. The nucleotide sequence is given as TGTGCCAGCAGCTTAGGTTTCCCACGGAACACTGAAGCTTTCTTT.